The source of this T cell receptor beta chain is a study of CD8 T cells in Susac syndrome. In blood CD8+ and CD4+ T cells, TCR beta underwent sequencing. The TEMRA cells underwent FACS enrichment, while the CD8+ and CD4+ T cells underwent negative isolation. As to this clonotype: Its antigen is undetermined.

RNA was extracted with the RNeasy kit, and a quantity of about 0.45 to 1 ug was reverse transcribed using random hexamers. Across 54 Vbeta and 13 Jbeta, immunoSEQ multiplex PCR amplified TCR beta CDR3. A single record per CDR3 protein comes from TCRdb applying MiXCR to the immunoSEQ multiplex PCR reads. The sample lists roughly 60,000 distinct CDR3 sequences; approximately 90% were seen once. General study findings and limits: As the study acknowledged, the number of individuals who were part of its TCR sequencing and HLA analysis was relatively small.

Sequencing input: CD8+ T cells from PBMCs. The TCR sequence derives from a human donor in good health.

CDR3 DNA sequence: TGTGCCAGCAGCGCACCGGGACTAGCGTCAGATACGCAGTATTTT. Translating gives CASSAPGLASDTQYF. V and J are TRBV9 and TRBJ2-3; 10 bases line up with TRBD2. The CDR3 is 15 amino acids. Germline CDR1 SGDLS, CDR2 YYNGEE. V shed 3 bases and J 4 bases; nucleotides not matched to a gene: 5. Supplemented by reference TRBV9 and TRBJ2-3, the full variable domain reads DSGVTQTPKHLITATGQRVTLRCSPRSGDLSVYWYQQSLDQGLQFLIQYYNGEERAKGNILERFSAQQFPDLHSELNLSSLELGDSALYFCASSAPGLASDTQYFGPGTRLTVL.